The present TCR beta chain was sequenced within a study of blood T cell repertoires in COVID-19. For the study at large: Collection of acute and convalescent COVID-19 samples took place in the United States, Italy and Spain. PBMCs, B-cell-depleted T cells, or T cells provided the cDNA or gDNA that made up the material.

Germline assignment: CDR1 SNHLY and CDR2 FYNNEI. The CDR3 is 15 residues long. Trimming removed 6 bases at V and 8 bases at J, with 22 bases between. Methods used by the authors: Quantification of nucleated cells was approximated via reference gene primer amplification. Using immunoSEQ multiplex PCR, the repertoire was profiled, and TCRdb retains in-frame clones only, with some absent. That table supplies the V and J calls and clone size; D and trimming were determined from the DNA. The table lists some 150,000 clones, about 83% of them singletons, with roughly 1.4% in the top ten. The chain couples TRBV2 to TRBJ1-2; weak D call: TRBD1 (6 bases). The TCR comes from a human donor in a cohort sampled during active COVID-19. Sequencing input: peripheral blood. CDR3 loop: CASSQMGAGGGGYTF. The CDR3, as DNA: TGTGCCAGCAGCCAGATGGGGGCGGGTGGCGGAGGCTACACCTTC.